These T cell receptor beta chains were read from a single sample in a study of OX40 agonist ivuxolimab in advanced cancers. The method was immunoSEQ multiplex PCR; TCRdb's version includes in-frame clones alone and lacks a portion of them. The sample lists fewer than 200,000 clones, roughly 94% occurring once. Sequenced here: CD4+ or CD8+ T cells sorted from blood, sampled in a trial of the OX40 agonist ivuxolimab. The receptors stem from an adult with an advanced solid tumor such as melanoma, head and neck, liver or kidney cancer. Each CDR3 is given with its conserved first and last residue. D genes are given only for firm matches. Not every row has a clone size; where given, it reads once, few, many or a size class.

>TRBJ1-1|TRBD1|TRBV9|once
CASSAGGQTPKFEAFF
TGTGCCAGCAGCGCTGGGGGACAGACCCCAAAATTTGAAGCTTTCTTT
>TRBJ1-2|TRBD1|TRBV29-1|-
CSVGDSPNYGYTF
TGCAGCGTTGGGGACAGTCCTAACTATGGCTACACCTTC
>TRBJ1-1|TRBD1|TRBV19|once
CASSTLGTGGVNTEAFF
TGTGCCAGTAGTACCCTCGGGACAGGTGGGGTGAACACTGAAGCTTTCTTT
>TRBJ1-1|TRBD1|TRBV7-9|-
CASSSGQGATEAFF
TGTGCCAGCAGCTCCGGACAGGGGGCAACTGAAGCTTTCTTT
>TRBJ1-2|TRBD1|TRBV19|-
CASNPGTGSIVVYGYTF
TGTGCCAGTAACCCCGGGACAGGCTCCATCGTCGTCTATGGCTACACCTTC
>TRBJ2-2|-|TRBV7-6|-
CASSLVGASGNTGELFF
TGTGCCAGCAGCTTAGTTGGGGCTTCCGGGAACACCGGGGAGCTGTTTTTT
>TRBJ2-6|-|TRBV19|once
CASRLGAGANVLTF
TGTGCCAGTAGATTGGGGGCCGGGGCCAACGTCCTGACTTTC
>TRBJ1-1|TRBD1|TRBV14|-
CASSPGQLGAFF
TGTGCCAGCAGCCCGGGACAGTTGGGAGCTTTCTTT
>TRBJ1-1|-|TRBV25-1|-
CASSRGLWGINTEAFF
TGTGCCAGCAGCCGAGGATTGTGGGGCATTAACACTGAAGCTTTCTTT
>TRBJ1-1|TRBD1|TRBV7-2|-
CASSTRQGNGEAFF
TGTGCCAGCAGCACCCGACAGGGGAATGGTGAAGCTTTCTTT
>TRBJ1-4|TRBD1|TRBV7-6|-
CASSPRDRVNEKLFF
TGTGCCAGCAGCCCCCGGGACAGGGTTAATGAAAAACTGTTTTTT
>TRBJ1-2|-|TRBV28|once
CASSLQSYGYTF
TGTGCCAGCAGTCTCCAGAGCTATGGCTACACCTTC
>TRBJ2-2|TRBD2|TRBV4-1|-
CASSQFSSGRADSGELFF
TGCGCCAGCAGCCAATTTTCTAGCGGGAGGGCCGATTCCGGGGAGCTGTTTTTT
>TRBJ2-3|TRBD2|TRBV7-3|once
CASRKAGLAGTDTQYF
TGTGCCAGCAGAAAAGCTGGACTAGCGGGCACAGATACGCAGTATTTT
>TRBJ1-3|-|TRBV5-6|-
CASSHGGAGNTIYF
TGTGCCAGCAGTCACGGAGGGGCTGGAAACACCATATATTTT
>TRBJ1-2|TRBD1|TRBV11-3|-
CASTNPGQGGYGYTF
TGTGCCAGCACCAACCCGGGACAGGGGGGGTATGGCTACACCTTC
>TRBJ2-2|-|TRBV5-1|-
CASLVGSNTGELFF
TGCGCCAGCTTGGTGGGCTCGAACACCGGGGAGCTGTTTTTT
>TRBJ2-7|-|TRBV5-3|-
CARSRRTGNYEQYF
TGTGCCAGAAGCAGACGGACGGGAAACTACGAGCAGTACTTC
>TRBJ1-6|TRBD1|TRBV27|-
CASTPRTGGNSPLHF
TGTGCCAGCACCCCACGGACAGGGGGAAATTCACCCCTCCACTTT
>TRBJ2-1|-|TRBV28|-
CASTGREPTGGYEQFF
TGTGCCAGCACCGGTCGGGAGCCAACGGGTGGGTATGAGCAGTTCTTC
>TRBJ2-7|-|TRBV7-2|-
CASSLAPPDARGEQYF
TGTGCCAGCAGCTTAGCCCCCCCCGACGCCCGTGGCGAGCAGTACTTC
>TRBJ1-2|-|TRBV7-2|-
CASSLRGSGLGYGYTF
TGTGCCAGCAGCTTGCGGGGTTCGGGGCTAGGCTATGGCTACACCTTC
>TRBJ1-5|-|TRBV18|once
CASSPPAGANQPQHF
TGTGCCAGCTCACCACCCGCAGGGGCTAATCAGCCCCAGCATTTT
>TRBJ1-5|TRBD1|TRBV7-9|-
CASSGQASNQPQHF
TGTGCCAGCAGCGGACAGGCTAGCAATCAGCCCCAGCATTTT
>TRBJ1-1|TRBD1|TRBV5-1|-
CASSPNRGPNTEAFF
TGCGCCAGCAGCCCAAACAGGGGACCGAACACTGAAGCTTTCTTT
>TRBJ1-3|-|TRBV5-1|-
CASSLQGQGNTIYF
TGCGCCAGCAGCTTGCAGGGCCAGGGAAACACCATATATTTT
>TRBJ1-6|-|TRBV18|-
CASSPPRSPLHF
TGTGCCAGCTCACCACCTAGGTCACCCCTCCACTTT
>TRBJ2-4|TRBD2|TRBV9|-
CASSNPAGASGGTNIQYF
TGTGCCAGCAGCAACCCGGCGGGGGCTAGCGGGGGGACAAACATTCAGTACTTC
>TRBJ1-2|-|TRBV6-5|once
CASGTTVGYTF
TGTGCCAGCGGGACGACGGTGGGCTACACCTTC
>TRBJ2-7|TRBD2|TRBV6-1|-
CASSLLSGGREQYF
TGTGCCAGCAGTTTACTTAGCGGGGGCCGGGAGCAGTACTTC
>TRBJ2-7|TRBD1|TRBV7-2|-
CASSLAGTGAYEQYF
TGTGCCAGCAGCTTAGCTGGGACAGGGGCCTACGAGCAGTACTTC
>TRBJ1-1|TRBD1|TRBV10-3|-
CAIRQGGNTEAFF
TGTGCCATCAGGCAGGGGGGGAACACTGAAGCTTTCTTT
>TRBJ2-1|TRBD2|TRBV9|-
CASSQTSSGPGNEQFF
TGTGCCAGCAGTCAAACCTCTAGCGGGCCGGGCAATGAGCAGTTCTTC
>TRBJ1-4|-|TRBV2|once
CASRRTSTNEKLFF
TGTGCCAGCAGAAGGACATCAACTAATGAAAAACTGTTTTTT
>TRBJ1-1|-|TRBV5-4|once
CASSRIGGSEAFF
TGTGCCAGCAGCCGGATCGGGGGGAGTGAAGCTTTCTTT
>TRBJ1-1|-|TRBV14|-
CASSQGGGLWGAFF
TGTGCCAGCAGCCAAGGCGGGGGCCTGTGGGGAGCTTTCTTT
>TRBJ1-5|-|TRBV6-5|once
CASSEWGDQPQHF
TGTGCCAGCAGCGAGTGGGGGGATCAGCCCCAGCATTTT
>TRBJ2-2|TRBD1|TRBV15|-
CATTTGANTGELFF
TGTGCCACCACGACAGGGGCGAACACCGGGGAGCTGTTTTTT
>TRBJ2-2|-|TRBV30|-
CAWSVTFSGTGELFF
TGTGCCTGGAGTGTCACTTTTTCGGGCACCGGGGAGCTGTTTTTT
>TRBJ2-7|TRBD1|TRBV19|-
CASSPLRTGGSYEQYF
TGTGCCAGTAGTCCACTCAGGACAGGGGGTTCCTACGAGCAGTACTTC
>TRBJ2-1|-|TRBV5-1|-
CASSLAAGNEQFF
TGCGCCAGCAGCTTAGCGGCGGGCAATGAGCAGTTCTTC
>TRBJ1-3|-|TRBV15|-
CATSRSLDSGNTIYF
TGTGCCACCAGCAGATCCCTGGACAGTGGAAACACCATATATTTT
>TRBJ1-6|-|TRBV19|-
CASSIVQSGSYNSPLHF
TGTGCCAGTAGTATCGTACAATCCGGCTCCTATAATTCACCCCTCCACTTT
>TRBJ2-2|-|TRBV4-1|-
CASTQSDGIRRALFF
TGCGCCAGCACTCAAAGCGACGGGATCCGTAGGGCGCTGTTTTTT
>TRBJ1-2|-|TRBV29-1|-
CSVEDSRGGRGGYTF
TGCAGCGTTGAAGACTCACGCGGCGGTCGTGGTGGCTACACCTTC
>TRBJ2-7|TRBD1|TRBV19|-
CASRGQGSYEQYF
TGTGCCAGTAGGGGACAGGGGTCCTACGAGCAGTACTTC
>TRBJ2-3|TRBD1|TRBV2|-
CASRWDRVSDTQYF
TGTGCCAGCAGGTGGGACAGGGTCTCAGATACGCAGTATTTT
>TRBJ1-1|-|TRBV14|-
CASSPRVGTEAFF
TGTGCCAGCAGCCCCAGGGTTGGCACTGAAGCTTTCTTT
>TRBJ1-4|-|TRBV6-6|-
CASSYSRREKLFF
TGTGCCAGCAGTTACTCGAGGAGAGAAAAACTGTTTTTT
>TRBJ1-2|TRBD1|TRBV7-2|once
CASSRQGDYGYTF
TGTGCCAGCAGCCGACAGGGGGACTATGGCTACACCTTC
>TRBJ2-3|TRBD1|TRBV4-3|-
CASSRGQGRTDTQYF
TGCGCCAGCAGTCGGGGACAGGGCCGCACAGATACGCAGTATTTT
>TRBJ2-7|TRBD1|TRBV28|once
CASIPGTGVYEQYF
TGTGCCAGCATTCCCGGGACAGGGGTGTACGAGCAGTACTTC
>TRBJ1-5|TRBD1|TRBV19|-
CASTSDRVYQPQHF
TGTGCCAGTACCTCAGACAGGGTATATCAGCCCCAGCATTTT
>TRBJ1-4|TRBD1|TRBV5-1|-
CASSLSRGRGEKLFF
TGCGCCAGCAGCTTGTCCAGGGGGCGGGGTGAAAAACTGTTTTTT
>TRBJ1-2|-|TRBV6-6|-
CASSYRTPREHGYTF
TGTGCCAGCAGTTACCGGACCCCCAGGGAACATGGCTACACCTTC
>TRBJ1-1|-|TRBV19|once
CASSALGLNTEAFF
TGTGCCAGTAGCGCTCTGGGGTTGAACACTGAAGCTTTCTTT
>TRBJ2-4|-|TRBV28|-
CASSLHAAKNIQYF
TGTGCCAGCAGTTTACACGCAGCCAAAAACATTCAGTACTTC
>TRBJ1-4|TRBD1|TRBV5-1|-
CASSPGQGGEKLFF
TGCGCCAGCAGCCCGGGACAGGGGGGTGAAAAACTGTTTTTT
>TRBJ2-7|-|TRBV5-1|-
CASSPGQIAYEQYF
TGCGCCAGCAGCCCCGGACAGATAGCCTACGAGCAGTACTTC